The 6 T cell receptor beta chains in this list originate from one sample, sequenced in a study of blood T cells in healthy people across ages. Primed by a sample-barcoded 5' primer and a J-beta primer mix, a second PCR proceeded for about 6 to 12 cycles. TCRdb passed the 5' RACE reads through MiXCR, listing each CDR3 protein once. The table has about 650,000 distinct CDR3 sequences, approximately 31% seen once. The sequencing input was blood. Source of these receptors: a woman of 80 years or more in good health.

This sequence joins TRBV3-1 and TRBJ2-2; the D gene is possibly TRBD1 (6 bases). V lost 0 bases, J lost 0 bases, and 11 bases lay in between. CDR1 and CDR2 from the germline V gene are LGHDT and YNNKEL (reference sequence). The CDR3 contains 17 residues. CDR3 sequence: CASSQDRAGANTGELFF. The CDR3, as DNA: TGTGCCAGCAGCCAAGACAGGGCAGGGGCGAACACCGGGGAGCTGTTTTTT. Together with reference TRBV3-1 and TRBJ2-2, the CDR3 gives the full variable domain: DTAVSQTPKYLVTQMGNDKSIKCEQNLGHDTMYWYKQDSKKFLKIMFSYNNKELIINETVPNRFSPKSPDKAHLNLHINSLELGDSAVYFCASSQDRAGANTGELFFGEGSRLTVL.

In regard to this clonotype: The junction departs from germline at one end; a sequencing error may be responsible. This chain joins TRBV5-5 and TRBJ2-3; 9 bases agree with TRBD2. Germline loops: CDR1 SGHKS, CDR2 YYEKEE (reference sequence). The CDR3 runs 18 residues. Here the CDR3 reads CANSVRLAGAYPGDTQYF. In nucleotides, the CDR3 is TGTGCCAACAGCGTACGGTTAGCGGGGGCGTACCCTGGGGATACGCAGTATTTT.

CDR3 DNA: TGTGCCAGCAGCCAACGACTGACAGAGACCCAGTACTTC. Encoded protein: CASSQRLTETQYF. The chain carries TRBV7-2 and TRBJ2-5; D unresolved. This CDR3 is 13 amino acids long. CDR1 and CDR2 from the germline V gene are SGHTA and FQGNSA. The V end was cut by 5 bases, the J end by 4 bases, with 11 bases between.

The chain employs TRBV2 and TRBJ1-5; TRBD1 agrees at 10 bases. In germline, CDR1 is SNHLY, CDR2 FYNNEI. The junction had 10 bases not matched to a gene; V was cut back by 11 bases and J by 6 bases. The CDR3 runs to 14 residues. CDR3 in amino acids: CAVSRGTGVQPQHF. DNA of the CDR3: TGTGCCGTCAGTAGGGGGACAGGGGTTCAGCCCCAGCATTTT.

This clonotype was seen only a few times. This chain connects TRBV6-1 to TRBJ1-1; a weak D match, TRBD1 (6 bases). The CDR3 has 14 amino acids. In germline, CDR1 is MNHNS, CDR2 SASEGT. The germline V and J ends were trimmed by 6 bases and 0 bases, with 11 bases remaining between them. The DNA for the CDR3 is TGTGCCAGCAGGACAGGCTTAATGAACACTGAAGCTTTCTTT. This encodes CASRTGLMNTEAFF.

The sample holds many counts of this clonotype. V gene TRBV7-9 combines with J gene TRBJ1-2, with a weak D call TRBD1 (5 bases). The CDR3 covers 14 residues. V lost 4 bases, J lost 0 bases, and 9 bases lay in between. CDR1 and CDR2 from the germline V gene are SEHNR and FQNEAQ (reference sequence). CDR3 loop: CASSWDGSNYGYTF. The CDR3 DNA follows: TGTGCCAGCAGCTGGGACGGCTCTAACTATGGCTACACCTTC.